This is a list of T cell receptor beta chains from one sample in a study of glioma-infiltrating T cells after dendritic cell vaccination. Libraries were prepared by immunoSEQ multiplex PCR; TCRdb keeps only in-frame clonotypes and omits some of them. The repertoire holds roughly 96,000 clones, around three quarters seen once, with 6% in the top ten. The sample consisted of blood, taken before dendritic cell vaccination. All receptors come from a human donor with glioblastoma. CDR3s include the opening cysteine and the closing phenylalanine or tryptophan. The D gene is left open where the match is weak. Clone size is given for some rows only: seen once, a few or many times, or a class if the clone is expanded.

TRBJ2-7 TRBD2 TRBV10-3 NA TGTGCCATCAGTGAGTGGCTAGCGGGGGGAAGCTCCTACGAGCAGTACTTC CAISEWLAGGSSYEQYF
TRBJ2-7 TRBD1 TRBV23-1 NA TGCGCCAGCAGTCAAGTTGGACAGGGAGAGGAGTACGAGCAGTACTTC CASSQVGQGEEYEQYF
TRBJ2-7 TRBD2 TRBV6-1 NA TGTGCCAGCAGCTCCGGGACTAGCGTCTACGAGCAGTACTTC CASSSGTSVYEQYF
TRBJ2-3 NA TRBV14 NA TGTGCCAGCAGCCAAGATCGGTTCGCGTTCGCAGATACGCAGTATTTT CASSQDRFAFADTQYF
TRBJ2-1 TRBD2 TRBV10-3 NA TGTGCCGTACAGCGGGAGGGCGATGAGCAGTTCTTC CAVQREGDEQFF
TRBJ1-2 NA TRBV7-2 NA TGTGCCAGCAGCACCCTACAGTTAGGGGGCTATGGCTACACCTTC CASSTLQLGGYGYTF
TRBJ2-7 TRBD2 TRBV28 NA TGTGCCAGCAGTTTAGAGGCTAGCGGGAGGGCCTACGAGCAGTACTTC CASSLEASGRAYEQYF
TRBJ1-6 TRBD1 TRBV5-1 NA TGCGCCAGCAGCCGGGACAGGGGAAATTCACCCCTCCACTTT CASSRDRGNSPLHF
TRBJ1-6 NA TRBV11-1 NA TGTGCCAGCACCCCCTCCAGAAGTCTTAATAATTCACCCCTCCACTTT CASTPSRSLNNSPLHF
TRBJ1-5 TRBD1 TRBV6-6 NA TGTGCCACCACAGGGGGCCTTACAAATCAGCCCCAGCATTTT CATTGGLTNQPQHF
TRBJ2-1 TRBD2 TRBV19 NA TGTGCCAGTAGTATACTGGGACTAGCGGGCGGGGGTGAGCAGTTCTTC CASSILGLAGGGEQFF
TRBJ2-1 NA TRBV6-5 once TGTGCCAGCGGTTGGTGGCATGAGCAGTTCTTC CASGWWHEQFF
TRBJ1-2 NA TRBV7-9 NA TGTGCCAGCAGAATTCCGGGACAAATTCCTGGCTACACCTTC CASRIPGQIPGYTF
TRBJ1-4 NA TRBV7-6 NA TGTGCCAGCAGCCAATCCCCAACTAATGAAAAACTGTTTTTT CASSQSPTNEKLFF
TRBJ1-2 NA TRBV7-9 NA TGTGCCAGCACCAATCAGGGGAACTATGGCTACACCTTC CASTNQGNYGYTF
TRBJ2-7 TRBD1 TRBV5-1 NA TGCGCCAGCAGCCGGGACAGTGCTTCCTACGAGCAGTACTTC CASSRDSASYEQYF
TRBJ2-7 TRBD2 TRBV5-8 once TGTGCCAGCAGCTTGGGCCTAGCGGGAAGCGAGCAGTACTTC CASSLGLAGSEQYF
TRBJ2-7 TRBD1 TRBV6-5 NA TGTGCCAGCTGGAGGGACAGGGTAGGCGAGCAGTACTTC CASWRDRVGEQYF
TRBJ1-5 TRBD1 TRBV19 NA TGTGCCAGTAGTATACAGGGGGGCAATCAGCCCCAGCATTTT CASSIQGGNQPQHF
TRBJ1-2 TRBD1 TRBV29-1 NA TGCAGCGTAGCCACCGGGACAGGGGGCTATGGCTACACCTTC CSVATGTGGYGYTF
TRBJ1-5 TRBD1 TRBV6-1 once TGTGCCAGCAGTGAGGCTACAGGGGGCGGTCAGCCCCAGCATTTT CASSEATGGGQPQHF
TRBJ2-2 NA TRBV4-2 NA TGTGCCAGCAGCCAAGAGCGGCCCGGGGAGCTGTTTTTT CASSQERPGELFF
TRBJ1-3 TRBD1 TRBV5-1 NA TGCGCCAGCAGCCCGGATGGACAGGGTGTCTCTGGAAACACCATATATTTT CASSPDGQGVSGNTIYF
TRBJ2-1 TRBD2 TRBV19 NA TGTGCCAGTAGTATTACGACTAGCGGGCGGTACAATGAGCAGTTCTTC CASSITTSGRYNEQFF
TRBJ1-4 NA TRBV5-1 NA TGCGCCAGCAGCCTAGGAGGCAACGGGGAAAAACTGTTTTTT CASSLGGNGEKLFF
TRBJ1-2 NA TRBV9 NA TGTGCCAGCAGCCCGTCTCAGACGGGATTTACTAACTATGGCTACACCTTC CASSPSQTGFTNYGYTF
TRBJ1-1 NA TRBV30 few TGTGCCTGGAGCTTCCCAAGTCGAGGGGGCACTGAAGCTTTCTTT CAWSFPSRGGTEAFF
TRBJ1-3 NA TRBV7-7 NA TGTGCTAGCAGCCAAGGGGGGGCTGGAAACACCATATATTTT CASSQGGAGNTIYF